This T cell receptor (beta chain) was sequenced during a study of blood T cell repertoires in COVID-19 (TCRdb year 2020). Some background on the complete study: Collaborator samples came from the United States, Italy and Spain and covered acute and convalescent phases of COVID-19. The samples were drawn from two sources: the first 160 participants of the ongoing ImmuneRACE study, and fewer than 1,500 subjects contributed by 6 global collaborators. The sample metadata nearly always contained a de-identified subject ID, COVID-19 status, age in years and sex. Where available, HLA class I and class II types were taken from metadata supplied by the sample provider and were not determined by assay-based typing. The material from the prospective study consisted of cDNA or gDNA derived from T cells, B-cell-depleted T cells, or PBMCs. The dataset comprised deeply sampled blood TCRbeta repertoires from subjects exposed to, actively infected with, or recovered from COVID-19. The repertoires were made available in a free public database intended to serve as a resource for research on the immune response to SARS-CoV-2. General findings and caveats noted by the study authors: The amount of clinical and demographic metadata varied by source and participant and was provided uncurated.

Comments on this clone: Its antigen target is currently unknown. No base-level quality is on record; no much larger clone is a single base apart.

The collaborating institutions used their own protocols to collect whole blood in K2EDTA tubes. For TCRbeta analysis, collaborators shipped samples in one of three forms: frozen whole blood, isolated PBMCs, or DNA extracted from either of those sample types. TCRbeta CDR3 regions were amplified from genomic DNA using the immunoSEQ Assay, a bias-controlled multiplex PCR. The paper's data handling went like this. Within the assay, amplification of reference gene primers was used to estimate how many nucleated cells each sample contained. Sequence reads were collapsed and filtered to measure the absolute abundance of every unique TCRbeta CDR3 rearrangement. Productive Simpson clonality was computed per sample as the square root of Simpson's diversity index over productive rearrangements. TCRdb stores this immuneACCESS table with in-frame sequences only. Part of the clones is absent; in the studies checked, under half of the shortfall reflects unresolved V genes, and no reason is known for the rest. That table supplies the V and J calls and clone size; D and trimming were determined from the DNA. This sample lists roughly 310,000 clones; more than 75% were detected once. Of the sample, roughly 4.1% is held by the ten largest clones.

CDR1 and CDR2, looked up from the germline V gene, are MGHRA and YSYEKL. Relative to germline, V is 1 base shorter and J is 8 bases shorter, with 17 bases between their ends. The CDR3 contains 15 residues, cysteine and phenylalanine counted. Here the CDR3 DNA is all that survives: 45 bases in frame from base 1. The chain links TRBV4-1 with TRBJ1-1; TRBD1 could be the D gene, as 5 bases match. The clonotype comes from a woman aged 45-65 years with active or convalescent COVID-19. Specimen: peripheral blood. The CDR3 sequence is CASSQGARVVAEAFF. The sequenced DNA is TGCGCCAGCAGCCAAGGAGCCAGGGTAGTGGCGGAAGCTTTCTTT.